Below, 12 T cell receptor beta chains from the same sample are listed, as sequenced in a study of blood T cell repertoires in COVID-19. TCRdb keeps only in-frame clones here, not all; method: immunoSEQ multiplex PCR. This sample has hundreds of thousands of clones; just over 85% occur once, and the top ten carry 1.3% to 1.5%. Material: peripheral blood. The receptors derive from a man older than 75 with acute or convalescent COVID-19.

The chain recombines TRBV6-6 with TRBJ1-2, with TRBD1 matching over 9 bases. This CDR3 is built from 14 residues. Per germline, CDR1 MNHNY and CDR2 SVGAGI (reference sequence). V was pared by 6 bases and J by 4 bases, with 6 bases of the junction left unmatched. The CDR3 protein is CASRIGQGTYGYTF. In DNA, the CDR3 is TGTGCCAGCAGGATTGGACAGGGGACCTATGGCTACACCTTC.

The chain has TRBV2 and TRBJ2-3; tentative D call: TRBD2 (5 bases). The CDR3 extends over 15 amino acids. V shed 7 bases and J shed 5 bases, with 19 bases lying between them. Germline values: CDR1 SNHLY, CDR2 FYNNEI. This chain's CDR3 is CASNVRSLAGDTQYF. CDR3 bases: TGTGCCAGCAATGTGAGGTCCCTAGCTGGAGATACGCAGTATTTT.

This clone was picked up one time. The rearrangement links TRBV7-9 to TRBJ1-6; D gene unclear. This CDR3 has 13 residues. The V end was cut by 1 base, the J end by 12 bases, with 10 bases between. Per the germline V gene, CDR1 is SEHNR and CDR2 is FQNEAQ (reference sequence). CDR3 sequence reads: CASSLGEGIPLHF. CDR3 coding DNA: TGTGCCAGCAGCTTAGGGGAGGGTATACCCCTCCACTTT.

This chain uses TRBV28 with TRBJ1-2; D unclear. The CDR3 length is 14 residues. V was pared by 4 bases and J by 0 bases, with 9 bases between. Per germline, CDR1 MDHEN and CDR2 SYDVKM. CDR3 DNA: TGTGCCAGCAGTTCGCAGGCAACTAACTATGGCTACACCTTC. Translated: CASSSQATNYGYTF.

V usage is TRBV6-5 and J usage is TRBJ2-5, with 8 bases matching TRBD2. The CDR3 length is 14 residues. CDR1 MNHEY and CDR2 SVGAGI come from the germline V gene. Losses at the gene ends were 8 bases for V and 5 bases for J; bases not matched to a gene: 10. The CDR3 DNA is TGTGCCAGCTCTCGGGCGGGGGGCCGGGAGACCCAGTACTTC. The encoded protein is CASSRAGGRETQYF.

The chain's CDR3 is CASRLAIDEQFF. CDR3 coding DNA: TGTGCCAGCAGGCTAGCGATTGATGAGCAGTTCTTC. The rearrangement uses TRBV6-5 and TRBJ2-1, with TRBD2 as a possible D gene (6 bases). This CDR3 has 12 amino acids. V was trimmed by 6 bases and J by 8 bases, leaving 11 bases between them. Germline CDR1 is MNHEY and CDR2 is SVGAGI.

The CDR3 spells CASIREGSYEQYF. The CDR3 DNA reads as TGTGCCAGCATACGGGAGGGCTCCTACGAGCAGTACTTC. The rearrangement links TRBV28 to TRBJ2-7; TRBD2 agrees at 8 bases. Losses at the gene ends were 7 bases for V and 0 bases for J; bases not matched to a gene: 2. The germline gives CDR1 MDHEN, CDR2 SYDVKM. This CDR3 region has 13 residues. The full variable domain, its missing parts supplied by reference TRBV28 and TRBJ2-7, is DVKVTQSSRYLVKRTGEKVFLECVQDMDHENMFWYRQDPGLGLRLIYFSYDVKMKEKGDIPEGYSVSREKKERFSLILESASTNQTSMYLCASIREGSYEQYFGPGTRLTVT.

The CDR3 region is CATSGTGGTTDTQYF. The CDR3 nucleotides read TGTGCCACCAGTGGGACAGGAGGCACCACAGATACGCAGTATTTT. The chain employs TRBV24-1 and TRBJ2-3; 7 nucleotides agree with TRBD1. The length of the CDR3 is 15 residues. The germline V gene has CDR1 KGHDR and CDR2 SFDVKD. The junction had 6 bases not matched to a gene; V was cut back by 5 bases and J by 2 bases.

This clone was seen a single time. V gene TRBV6-2 or TRBV6-3 combines with J gene TRBJ1-5, with 10 bases that match TRBD1. This CDR3 comprises 14 residues. The V and J ends lost 5 bases and 6 bases, in that order; junction bases with no gene match: 4. Looked up from germline, CDR1 is MNHEY and CDR2 is SVGEGT. The CDR3 reads CASSPTGGGQPQHF. CDR3 DNA: TGTGCCAGCAGTCCGACAGGGGGCGGTCAGCCCCAGCATTTT.

The gene calls are TRBV11-2 and TRBJ2-1, with D maybe TRBD2 (5 bases). V was trimmed by 1 base and J by 1 base, leaving 8 bases between them. The CDR3 has 15 residues. Germline assignment: CDR1 SGHAT and CDR2 FQNNGV. The CDR3 DNA reads TGTGCCAGCAGCTTAGTGCCGGGATCCTACAATGAGCAGTTCTTC. Amino acid sequence: CASSLVPGSYNEQFF.

The rearrangement joins TRBV24-1 to TRBJ1-4, with 9 bases that match TRBD1. V dropped 3 bases and J dropped 6; count of bases not matched to a gene: 10. The CDR3 length is 17 residues. CDR1 KGHDR and CDR2 SFDVKD come from the germline V gene. CDR3 loop: CATSDPSRQGVDEKLFF. CDR3 nucleotide sequence: TGTGCCACCAGTGATCCCTCCCGACAGGGGGTTGATGAAAAACTGTTTTTT.

V is TRBV28 and J is TRBJ2-3, with D unclear. Per germline, CDR1 MDHEN and CDR2 SYDVKM. Trimming pared 5 bases from V and 5 bases from J, leaving 8 bases between. The CDR3 runs to 12 residues. The CDR3 region is CASSPQVDTQYF. The CDR3 DNA reads as TGTGCCAGCAGTCCACAAGTAGATACGCAGTATTTT.